The TCR beta chain described here comes from a study of OX40 agonist ivuxolimab in advanced cancers. Study context: Ivuxolimab, an antibody that agonizes OX40 (CD134), was administered to the patients. A male proportion of approximately 83% was recorded, with mean age around 64 years and range roughly 23 to 79. Of the patients, three showed partial responses, one with hepatocellular carcinoma and two with cutaneous melanoma.

TCRdb's table, derived via immunoSEQ multiplex PCR, lists solely in-frame clones and lacks some. The data contain about 82,000 clones, less than 85% of them singletons. This clone was detected only a few times. Trimming stripped 1 base from V and 0 bases from J, with 12 bases between. Germline loops: CDR1 MNHNS, CDR2 SASEGT. CDR3 length equals 16 residues. This sequence was found in an adult with an advanced solid tumor such as melanoma, head and neck, liver or kidney cancer. The sequencing here drew on CD4+ or CD8+ T cells sorted from blood, taken in a trial of the OX40 agonist ivuxolimab. The chain has TRBV6-1 and TRBJ1-1, with D maybe TRBD1 (6 bases). CDR3 nucleotides: TGTGCCAGCAGTGAAGGAGGGGGGCCGATGAACACTGAAGCTTTCTTT. It specifies CASSEGGGPMNTEAFF.